What follows describes a single T cell receptor (beta chain). Germline CDR1 reads MNHEY; CDR2 reads SVGEGT. The CDR3 consists of 15 residues. V gave up 0 bases and J gave up 3 bases, with 12 bases separating them. The data originate from a study of CD8 T cells in Susac syndrome. The RNA, roughly 0.45 to 1 ug, was put through reverse transcription using random hexamers. A single record per CDR3 protein comes from TCRdb applying MiXCR to the immunoSEQ multiplex PCR reads. Found here are around 130,000 distinct CDR3 sequences, 85% to 95% of them singletons; the top ten hold 0.11%. This chain joins TRBV6-2 or TRBV6-3 and TRBJ2-7, with D possibly TRBD1 on 7 matching bases. The clonotype originates from a human donor with multiple sclerosis. Source material: CD4+ T cells from PBMCs. CDR3 sequence reads: CASSYSEGAGYEQYF. The CDR3 DNA follows: TGTGCCAGCAGTTACTCGGAGGGGGCGGGCTACGAGCAGTACTTC.